This T cell receptor (beta chain) was recovered during a study of blood T cell repertoires in COVID-19. Overall study: COVID-19 samples from acute and convalescent phases originated in the United States, Italy and Spain. The analysed material was cDNA or gDNA that came from T cells, B-cell-depleted T cells, or PBMCs.

Germline-derived CDR1 and CDR2 are SGHNT and YYREEE (reference sequence). The CDR3 has 17 residues. Trimming left V 3 bases short and J 0 bases short, with 13 bases between. In the original analysis: Amplification of reference gene primers provided the estimated nucleated cell counts. The repertoire was sequenced with immunoSEQ multiplex PCR; TCRdb's copy has only in-frame clones and lacks some. The DNA gave D and trimming, while V, J and clone size come from that table. This table has just under 30,000 clones, roughly 80% appearing once. The chain joins TRBV5-4 to TRBJ2-6, with a possible D match to TRBD1 (6 bases). The sequenced sample was peripheral blood. The receptor was isolated from a woman between 70 and 85 years old with acute or convalescent COVID-19. The CDR3 DNA reads as TGTGCCAGCAGCTCGGACAGTTTCGCCTCTGGGGCCAACGTCCTGACTTTC. Amino acid sequence: CASSSDSFASGANVLTF.